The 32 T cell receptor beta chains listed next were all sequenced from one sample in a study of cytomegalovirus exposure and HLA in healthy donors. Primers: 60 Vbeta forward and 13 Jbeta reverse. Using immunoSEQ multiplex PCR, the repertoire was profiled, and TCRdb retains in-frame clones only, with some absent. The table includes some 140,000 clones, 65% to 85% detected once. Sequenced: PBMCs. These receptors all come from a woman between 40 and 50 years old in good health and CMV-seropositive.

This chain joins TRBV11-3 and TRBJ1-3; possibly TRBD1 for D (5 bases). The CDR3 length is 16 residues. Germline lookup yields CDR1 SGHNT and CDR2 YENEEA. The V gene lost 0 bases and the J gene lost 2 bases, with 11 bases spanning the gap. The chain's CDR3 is CASSLDLQGTGNTIYF. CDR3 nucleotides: TGTGCCAGCAGCTTAGATCTTCAGGGAACTGGAAACACCATATATTTT. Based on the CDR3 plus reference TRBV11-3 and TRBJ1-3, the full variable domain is EAGVVQSPRYKIIEKKQPVAFWCNPISGHNTLYWYLQNLGQGPELLIRYENEEAVDDSQLPKDRFSAERLKGVDSTLKIQPAELGDSAVYLCASSLDLQGTGNTIYFGEGSWLTVV.

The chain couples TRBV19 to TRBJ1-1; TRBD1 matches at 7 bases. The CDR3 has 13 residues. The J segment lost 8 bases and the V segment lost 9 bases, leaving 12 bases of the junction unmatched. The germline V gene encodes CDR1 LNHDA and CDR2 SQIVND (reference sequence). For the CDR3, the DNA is TGTGCCAGCAGCTACGGACAGGTGCCCGAAGCTTTCTTT. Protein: CASSYGQVPEAFF.

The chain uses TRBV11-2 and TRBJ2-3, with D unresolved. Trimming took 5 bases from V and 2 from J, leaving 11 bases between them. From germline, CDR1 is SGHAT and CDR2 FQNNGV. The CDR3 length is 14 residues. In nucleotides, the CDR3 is TGTGCCAGCAGCCCTAGACTTATCACAGATACGCAGTATTTT. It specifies CASSPRLITDTQYF. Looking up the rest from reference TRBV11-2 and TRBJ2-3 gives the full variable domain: EAGVAQSPRYKIIEKRQSVAFWCNPISGHATLYWYQQILGQGPKLLIQFQNNGVVDDSQLPKDRFSAERLKGVDSTLKIQPAKLEDSAVYLCASSPRLITDTQYFGPGTRLTVL.

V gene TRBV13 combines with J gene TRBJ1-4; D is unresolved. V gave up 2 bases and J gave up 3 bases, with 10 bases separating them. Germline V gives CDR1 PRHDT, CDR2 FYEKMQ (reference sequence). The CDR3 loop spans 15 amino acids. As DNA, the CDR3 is TGTGCCAGCAGCTTATTGGGGAGGGCTAATGAAAAACTGTTTTTT. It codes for CASSLLGRANEKLFF.

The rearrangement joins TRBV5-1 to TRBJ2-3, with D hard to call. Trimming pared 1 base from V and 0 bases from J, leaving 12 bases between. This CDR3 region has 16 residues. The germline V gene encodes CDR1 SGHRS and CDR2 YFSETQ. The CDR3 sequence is CASSLFLGTSTDTQYF. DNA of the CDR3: TGCGCCAGCAGCTTGTTTCTAGGTACTAGCACAGATACGCAGTATTTT.

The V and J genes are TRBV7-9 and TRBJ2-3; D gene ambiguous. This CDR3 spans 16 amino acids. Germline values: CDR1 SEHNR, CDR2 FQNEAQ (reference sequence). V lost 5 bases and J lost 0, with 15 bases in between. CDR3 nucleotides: TGTGCCAGCAGCAACCTGGAAGTGAGGAGCACAGATACGCAGTATTTT. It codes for CASSNLEVRSTDTQYF.

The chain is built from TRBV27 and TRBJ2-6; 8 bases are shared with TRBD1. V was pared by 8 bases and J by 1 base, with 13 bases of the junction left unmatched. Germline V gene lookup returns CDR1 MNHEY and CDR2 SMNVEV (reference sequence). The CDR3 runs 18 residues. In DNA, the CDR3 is TGTGCCAGCTCCACAGGGGGACTTTTAACATCTGGGGCCAACGTCCTGACTTTC. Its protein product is CASSTGGLLTSGANVLTF.

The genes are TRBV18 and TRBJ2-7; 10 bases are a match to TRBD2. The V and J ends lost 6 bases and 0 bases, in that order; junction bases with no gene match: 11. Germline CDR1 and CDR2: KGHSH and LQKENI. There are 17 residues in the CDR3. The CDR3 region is CASSRYDTSGISYEQYF. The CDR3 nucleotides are TGTGCCAGCTCTCGCTACGACACTAGCGGGATCTCCTACGAGCAGTACTTC.

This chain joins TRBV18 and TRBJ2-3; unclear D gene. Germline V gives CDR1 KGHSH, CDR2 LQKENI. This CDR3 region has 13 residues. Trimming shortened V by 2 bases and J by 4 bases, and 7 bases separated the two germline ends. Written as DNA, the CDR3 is TGTGCCAGCTCACCAGTAGTTGCAGATACGCAGTATTTT. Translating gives CASSPVVADTQYF.

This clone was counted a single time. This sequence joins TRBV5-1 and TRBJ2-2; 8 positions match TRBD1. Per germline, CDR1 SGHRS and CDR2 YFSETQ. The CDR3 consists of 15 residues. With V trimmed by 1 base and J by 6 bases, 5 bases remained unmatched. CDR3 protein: CASSLRTGYAGELFF. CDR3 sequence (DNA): TGCGCCAGCAGCTTGCGGACAGGGTATGCCGGGGAGCTGTTTTTT.

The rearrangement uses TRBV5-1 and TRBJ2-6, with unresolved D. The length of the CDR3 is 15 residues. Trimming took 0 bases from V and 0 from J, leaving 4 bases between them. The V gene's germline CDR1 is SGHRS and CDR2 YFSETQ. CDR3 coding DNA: TGCGCCAGCAGCTTGGCCCTCTCTGGGGCCAACGTCCTGACTTTC. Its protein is CASSLALSGANVLTF.

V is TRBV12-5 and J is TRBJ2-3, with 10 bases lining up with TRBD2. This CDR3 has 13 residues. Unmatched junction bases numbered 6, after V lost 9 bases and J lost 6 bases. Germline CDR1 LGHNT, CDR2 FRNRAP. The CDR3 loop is CASRLAGGDTQYF. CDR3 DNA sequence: TGTGCTAGCCGACTAGCGGGTGGGGATACGCAGTATTTT.

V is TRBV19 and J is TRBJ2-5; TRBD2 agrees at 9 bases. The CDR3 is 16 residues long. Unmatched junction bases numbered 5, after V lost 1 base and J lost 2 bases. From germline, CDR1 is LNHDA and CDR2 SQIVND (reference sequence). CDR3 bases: TGTGCCAGTAGTATAGCCAGGCTAGCGGGGCAAGAGACCCAGTACTTC. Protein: CASSIARLAGQETQYF.

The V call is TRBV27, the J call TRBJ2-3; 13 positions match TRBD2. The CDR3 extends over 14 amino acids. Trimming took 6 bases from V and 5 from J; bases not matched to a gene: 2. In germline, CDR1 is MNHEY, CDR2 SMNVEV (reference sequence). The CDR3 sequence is CASRLAGGRDTQYF. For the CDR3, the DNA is TGTGCCAGCAGACTAGCGGGAGGGCGAGATACGCAGTATTTT.

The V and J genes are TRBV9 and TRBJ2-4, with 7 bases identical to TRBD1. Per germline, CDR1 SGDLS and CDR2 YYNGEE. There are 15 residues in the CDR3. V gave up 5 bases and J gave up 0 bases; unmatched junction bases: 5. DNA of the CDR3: TGTGCCAGCAGTTCGGACAGGCTAGCCAAAAACATTCAGTACTTC. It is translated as CASSSDRLAKNIQYF.

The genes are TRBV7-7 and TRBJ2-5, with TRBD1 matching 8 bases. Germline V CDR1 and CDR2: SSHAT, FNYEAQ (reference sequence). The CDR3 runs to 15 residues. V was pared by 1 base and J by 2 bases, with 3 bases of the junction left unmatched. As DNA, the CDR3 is TGTGCCAGCAGCTTAGTCAGGGGGCCTCAAGAGACCCAGTACTTC. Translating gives CASSLVRGPQETQYF.

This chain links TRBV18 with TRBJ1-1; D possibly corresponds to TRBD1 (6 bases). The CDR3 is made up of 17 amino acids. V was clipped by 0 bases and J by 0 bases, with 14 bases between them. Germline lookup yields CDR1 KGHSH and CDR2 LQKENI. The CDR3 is CASSPPSGTHLNTEAFF. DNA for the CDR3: TGTGCCAGCTCACCACCAAGCGGGACACACTTGAACACTGAAGCTTTCTTT.

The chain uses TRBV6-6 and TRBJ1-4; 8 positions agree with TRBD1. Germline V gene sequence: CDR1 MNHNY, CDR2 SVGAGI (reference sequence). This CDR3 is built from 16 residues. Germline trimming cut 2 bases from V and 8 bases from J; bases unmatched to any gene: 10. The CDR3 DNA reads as TGTGCCAGCAGTTACCGGCAGGGGGCCCCTGGCGAAAAACTGTTTTTT. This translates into CASSYRQGAPGEKLFF.

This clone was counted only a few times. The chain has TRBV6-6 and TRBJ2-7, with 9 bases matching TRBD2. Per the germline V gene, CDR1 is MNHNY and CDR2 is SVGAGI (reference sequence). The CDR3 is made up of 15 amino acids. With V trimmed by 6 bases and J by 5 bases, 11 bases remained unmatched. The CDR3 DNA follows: TGTGCCAGCAGCCTTTGGGGGACTAGCACCCACGAGCAGTACTTC. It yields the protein CASSLWGTSTHEQYF.

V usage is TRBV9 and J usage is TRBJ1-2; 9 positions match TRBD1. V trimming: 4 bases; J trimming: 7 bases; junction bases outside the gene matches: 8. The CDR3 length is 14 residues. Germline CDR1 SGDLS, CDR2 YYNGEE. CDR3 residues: CASSTWTGASGYTF. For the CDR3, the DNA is TGTGCCAGCAGCACCTGGACAGGGGCGTCTGGCTACACCTTC.

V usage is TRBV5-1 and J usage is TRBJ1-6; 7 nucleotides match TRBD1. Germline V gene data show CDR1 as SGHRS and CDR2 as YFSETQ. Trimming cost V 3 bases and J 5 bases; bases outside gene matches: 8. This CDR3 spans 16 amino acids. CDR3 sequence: CASSYRDRSNNSPLHF. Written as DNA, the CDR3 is TGCGCCAGCAGCTACCGGGACAGAAGTAATAATTCACCCCTCCACTTT.

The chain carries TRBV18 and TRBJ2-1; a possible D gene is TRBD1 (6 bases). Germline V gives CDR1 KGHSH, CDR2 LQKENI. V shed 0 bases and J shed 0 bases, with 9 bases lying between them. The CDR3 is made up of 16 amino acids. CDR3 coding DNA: TGTGCCAGCTCACCACCTACAGGGAGCTCCTACAATGAGCAGTTCTTC. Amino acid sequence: CASSPPTGSSYNEQFF.

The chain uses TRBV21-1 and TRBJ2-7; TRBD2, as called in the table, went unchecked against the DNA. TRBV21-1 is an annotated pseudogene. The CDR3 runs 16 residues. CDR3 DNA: TGTGCCAGCAGCAAAGCCCGGGACCAGCGGGAGCACGAGCAGTACTTC. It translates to CASSKARDQREHEQYF.

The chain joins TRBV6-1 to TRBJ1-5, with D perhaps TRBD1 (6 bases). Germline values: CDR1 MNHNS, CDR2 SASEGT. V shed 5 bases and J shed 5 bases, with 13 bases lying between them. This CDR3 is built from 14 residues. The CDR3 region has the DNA TGTGCCAGCAGTCAACAGGGAGGGGATCAGCCCCAGCATTTT. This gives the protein CASSQQGGDQPQHF.

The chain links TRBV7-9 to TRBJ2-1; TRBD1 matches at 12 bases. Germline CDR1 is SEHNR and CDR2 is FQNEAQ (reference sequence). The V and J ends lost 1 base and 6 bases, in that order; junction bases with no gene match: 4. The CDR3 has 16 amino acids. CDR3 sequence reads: CASSLGGQGATNEQFF. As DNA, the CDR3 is TGTGCCAGCAGCTTAGGGGGACAGGGGGCCACCAATGAGCAGTTCTTC.

In DNA, the CDR3 is TGTGCCAGCAGCTTAGGGGGAGCTGGGGCCAACGTCCTGACTTTC. Encoded protein: CASSLGGAGANVLTF. The chain is built from TRBV5-5 and TRBJ2-6, with D perhaps matching TRBD1 (6 bases). CDR1 and CDR2 from the germline V gene are SGHKS and YYEKEE (reference sequence). V was cut by 2 bases and J by 2 bases, with 8 bases left in between. The CDR3 consists of 15 residues.

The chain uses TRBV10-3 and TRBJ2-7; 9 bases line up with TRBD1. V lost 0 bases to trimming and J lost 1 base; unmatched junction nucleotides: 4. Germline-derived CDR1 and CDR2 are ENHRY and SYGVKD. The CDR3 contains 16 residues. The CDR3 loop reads CAISESGTGSSYEQYF. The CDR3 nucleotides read TGTGCCATCAGTGAGTCCGGGACAGGGTCTTCCTACGAGCAGTACTTC.

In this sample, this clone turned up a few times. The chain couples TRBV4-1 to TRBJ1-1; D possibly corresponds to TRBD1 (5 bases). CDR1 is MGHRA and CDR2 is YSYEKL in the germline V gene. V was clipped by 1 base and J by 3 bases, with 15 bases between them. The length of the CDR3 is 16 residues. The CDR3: CASSQAPNRRYTEAFF. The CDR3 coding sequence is TGCGCCAGCAGCCAAGCTCCTAACAGGCGGTACACTGAAGCTTTCTTT.

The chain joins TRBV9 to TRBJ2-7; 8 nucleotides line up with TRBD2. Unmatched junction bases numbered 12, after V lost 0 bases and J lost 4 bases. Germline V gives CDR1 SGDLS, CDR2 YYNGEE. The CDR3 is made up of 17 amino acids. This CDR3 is CASSVDAMSGSGYEQYF. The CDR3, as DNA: TGTGCCAGCAGCGTAGATGCGATGAGCGGGAGCGGTTACGAGCAGTACTTC.

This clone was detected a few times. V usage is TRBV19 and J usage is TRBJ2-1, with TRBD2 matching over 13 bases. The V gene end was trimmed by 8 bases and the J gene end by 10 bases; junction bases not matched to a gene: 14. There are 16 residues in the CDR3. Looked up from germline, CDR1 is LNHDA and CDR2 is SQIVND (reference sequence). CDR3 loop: CASQKGLAGVAGEQFF. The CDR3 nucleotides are TGTGCCAGTCAAAAAGGACTAGCGGGAGTAGCGGGGGAGCAGTTCTTC.

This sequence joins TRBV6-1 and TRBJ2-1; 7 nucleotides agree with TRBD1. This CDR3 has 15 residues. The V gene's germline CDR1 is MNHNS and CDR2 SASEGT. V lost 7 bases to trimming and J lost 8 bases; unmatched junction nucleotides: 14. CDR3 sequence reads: CASKVGDREWDEQFF. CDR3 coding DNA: TGTGCCAGCAAGGTCGGAGACAGGGAGTGGGATGAGCAGTTCTTC.

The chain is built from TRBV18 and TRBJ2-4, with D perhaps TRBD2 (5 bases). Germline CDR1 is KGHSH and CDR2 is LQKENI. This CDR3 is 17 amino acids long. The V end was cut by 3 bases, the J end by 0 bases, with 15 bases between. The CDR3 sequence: CASSPPWGVLAKNIQYF. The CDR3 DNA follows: TGTGCCAGCTCACCCCCTTGGGGAGTTCTAGCCAAAAACATTCAGTACTTC.